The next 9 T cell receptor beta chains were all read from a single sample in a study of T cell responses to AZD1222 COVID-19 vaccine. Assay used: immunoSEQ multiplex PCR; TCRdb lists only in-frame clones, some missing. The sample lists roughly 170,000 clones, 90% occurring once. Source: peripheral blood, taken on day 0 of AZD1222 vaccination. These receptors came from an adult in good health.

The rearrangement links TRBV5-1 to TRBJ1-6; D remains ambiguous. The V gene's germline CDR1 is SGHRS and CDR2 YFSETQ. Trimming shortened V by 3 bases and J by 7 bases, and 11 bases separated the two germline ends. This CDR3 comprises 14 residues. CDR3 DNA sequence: TGCGCCAGCAGCTCCGAGTGGAAGAATTCACCCCTCCACTTT. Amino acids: CASSSEWKNSPLHF.

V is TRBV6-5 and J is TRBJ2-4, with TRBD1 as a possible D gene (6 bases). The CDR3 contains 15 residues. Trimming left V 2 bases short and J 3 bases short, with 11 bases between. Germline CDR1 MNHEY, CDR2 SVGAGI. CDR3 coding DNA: TGTGCCAGCAGTTACCAGGGGTTGGGCAAAAACATTCAGTACTTC. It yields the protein CASSYQGLGKNIQYF.

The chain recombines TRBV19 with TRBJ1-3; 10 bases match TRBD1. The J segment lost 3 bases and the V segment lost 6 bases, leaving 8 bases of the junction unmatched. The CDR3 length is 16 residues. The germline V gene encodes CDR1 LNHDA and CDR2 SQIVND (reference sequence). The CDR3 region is CASRAPGQGRGNTIYF. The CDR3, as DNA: TGTGCCAGTAGAGCGCCGGGACAGGGGCGTGGAAACACCATATATTTT.

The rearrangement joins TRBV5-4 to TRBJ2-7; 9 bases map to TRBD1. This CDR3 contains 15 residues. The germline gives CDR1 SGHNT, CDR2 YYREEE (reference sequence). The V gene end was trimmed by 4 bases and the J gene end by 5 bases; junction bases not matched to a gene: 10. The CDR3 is CASSIPGTGSHEQYF. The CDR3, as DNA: TGTGCCAGCAGCATTCCCGGGACAGGGTCCCACGAGCAGTACTTC.

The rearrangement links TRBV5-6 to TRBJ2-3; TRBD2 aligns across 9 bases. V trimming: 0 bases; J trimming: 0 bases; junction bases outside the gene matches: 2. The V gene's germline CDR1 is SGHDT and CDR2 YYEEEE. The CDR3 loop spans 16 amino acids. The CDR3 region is CASSLVAGVSTDTQYF. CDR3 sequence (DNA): TGTGCCAGCAGCTTGGTAGCGGGGGTTAGCACAGATACGCAGTATTTT.

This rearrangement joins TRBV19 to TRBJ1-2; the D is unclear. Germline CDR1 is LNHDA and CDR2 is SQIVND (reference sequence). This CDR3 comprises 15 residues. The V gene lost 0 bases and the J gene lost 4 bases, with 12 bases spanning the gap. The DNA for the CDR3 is TGTGCCAGTAGTATAGATCGCGGCCGGGGCTATGGCTACACCTTC. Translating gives CASSIDRGRGYGYTF.

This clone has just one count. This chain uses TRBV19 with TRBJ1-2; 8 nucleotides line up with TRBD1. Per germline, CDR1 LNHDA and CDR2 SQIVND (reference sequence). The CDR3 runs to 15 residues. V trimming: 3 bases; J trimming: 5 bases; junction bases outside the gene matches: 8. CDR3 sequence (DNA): TGTGCCAGTAGTATGGCAACAGGGGGAGTTTATGGCTACACCTTC. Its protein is CASSMATGGVYGYTF.

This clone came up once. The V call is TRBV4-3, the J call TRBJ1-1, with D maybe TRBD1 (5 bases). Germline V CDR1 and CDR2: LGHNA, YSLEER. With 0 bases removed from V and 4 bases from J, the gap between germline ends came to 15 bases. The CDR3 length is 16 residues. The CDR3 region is CASSQDLGRVLTEAFF. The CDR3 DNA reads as TGCGCCAGCAGCCAAGATCTAGGCAGGGTCCTCACTGAAGCTTTCTTT.

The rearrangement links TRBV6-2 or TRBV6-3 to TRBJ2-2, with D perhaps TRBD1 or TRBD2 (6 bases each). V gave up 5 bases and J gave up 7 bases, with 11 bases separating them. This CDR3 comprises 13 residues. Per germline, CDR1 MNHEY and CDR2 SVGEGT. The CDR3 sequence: CASSVQGGGELFF. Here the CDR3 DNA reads TGTGCCAGCAGTGTACAGGGAGGCGGGGAGCTGTTTTTT.